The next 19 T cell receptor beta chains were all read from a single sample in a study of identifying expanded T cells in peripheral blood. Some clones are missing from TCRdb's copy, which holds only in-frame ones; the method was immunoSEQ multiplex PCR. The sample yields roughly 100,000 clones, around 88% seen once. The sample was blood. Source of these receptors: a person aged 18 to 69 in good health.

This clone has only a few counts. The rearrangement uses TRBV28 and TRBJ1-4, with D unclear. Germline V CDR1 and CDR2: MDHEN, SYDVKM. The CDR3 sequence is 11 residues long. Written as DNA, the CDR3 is TGTGCGACGCGGGGTGGAGAAAAACTGTTTTTT. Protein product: CATRGGEKLFF.

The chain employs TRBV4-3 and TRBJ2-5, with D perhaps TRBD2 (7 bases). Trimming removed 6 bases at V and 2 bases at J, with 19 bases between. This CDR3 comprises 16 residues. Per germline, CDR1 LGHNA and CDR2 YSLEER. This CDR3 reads CASSRRTGGLQETQYF. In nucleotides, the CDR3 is TGCGCCAGCAGTCGACGTACGGGGGGCCTTCAAGAGACCCAGTACTTC.

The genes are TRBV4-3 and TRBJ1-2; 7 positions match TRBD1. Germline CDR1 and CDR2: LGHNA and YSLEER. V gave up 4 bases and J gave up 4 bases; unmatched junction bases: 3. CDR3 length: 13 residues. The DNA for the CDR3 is TGCGCCAGCAGCCTGACAGGGATCTATGGCTACACCTTC. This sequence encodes CASSLTGIYGYTF.

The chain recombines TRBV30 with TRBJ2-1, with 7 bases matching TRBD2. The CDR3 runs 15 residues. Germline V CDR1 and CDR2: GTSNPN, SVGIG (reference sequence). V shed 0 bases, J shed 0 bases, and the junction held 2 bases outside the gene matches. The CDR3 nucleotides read TGTGCCTGGAGTGTATCGGGAGGCTCCTACAATGAGCAGTTCTTC. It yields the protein CAWSVSGGSYNEQFF.

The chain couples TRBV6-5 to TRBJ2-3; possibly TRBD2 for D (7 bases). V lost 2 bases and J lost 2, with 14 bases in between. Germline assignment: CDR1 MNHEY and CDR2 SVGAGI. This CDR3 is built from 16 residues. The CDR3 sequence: CASSYLGGLITDTQYF. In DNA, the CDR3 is TGTGCCAGCAGTTACCTAGGGGGACTAATCACAGATACGCAGTATTTT.

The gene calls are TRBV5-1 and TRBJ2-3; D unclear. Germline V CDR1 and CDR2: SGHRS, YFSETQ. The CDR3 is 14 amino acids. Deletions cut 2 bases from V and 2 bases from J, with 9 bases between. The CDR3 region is CASSLGSATDTQYF. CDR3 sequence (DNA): TGCGCCAGCAGCTTAGGATCAGCCACAGATACGCAGTATTTT.

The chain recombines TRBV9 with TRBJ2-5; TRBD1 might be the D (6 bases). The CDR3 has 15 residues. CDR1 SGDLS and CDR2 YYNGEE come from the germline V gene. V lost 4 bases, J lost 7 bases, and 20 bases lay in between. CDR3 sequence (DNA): TGTGCCAGCAGCCCTCCAGACACAGGGCCCGGGACCCAGTACTTC. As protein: CASSPPDTGPGTQYF.

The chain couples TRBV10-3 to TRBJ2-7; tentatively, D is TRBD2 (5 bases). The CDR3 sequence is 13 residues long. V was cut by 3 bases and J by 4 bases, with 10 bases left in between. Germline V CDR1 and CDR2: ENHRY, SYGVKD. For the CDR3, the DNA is TGTGCCATCAGTGAAGGATGGGAGTACGAGCAGTACTTC. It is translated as CAISEGWEYEQYF.

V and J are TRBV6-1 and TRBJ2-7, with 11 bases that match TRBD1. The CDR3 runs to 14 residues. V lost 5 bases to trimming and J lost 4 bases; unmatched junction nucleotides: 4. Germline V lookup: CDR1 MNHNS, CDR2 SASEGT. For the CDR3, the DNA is TGTGCCAGCAGTAAGGACAGGGGGCAATACGAGCAGTACTTC. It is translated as CASSKDRGQYEQYF.

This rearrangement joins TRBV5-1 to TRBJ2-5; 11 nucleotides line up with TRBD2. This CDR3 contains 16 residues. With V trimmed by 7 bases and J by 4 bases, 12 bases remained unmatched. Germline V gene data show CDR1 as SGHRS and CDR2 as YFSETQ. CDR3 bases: TGCGCCAGCCAAACCCTTAGCGGGGGGGCCGTAGAGACCCAGTACTTC. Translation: CASQTLSGGAVETQYF.

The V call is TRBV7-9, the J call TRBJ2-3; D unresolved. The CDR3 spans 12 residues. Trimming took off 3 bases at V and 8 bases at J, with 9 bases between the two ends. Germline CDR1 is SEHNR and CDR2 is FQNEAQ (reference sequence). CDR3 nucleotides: TGTGCCAGCAGCTTCTGGCCCGCTACGCAGTATTTT. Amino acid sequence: CASSFWPATQYF.

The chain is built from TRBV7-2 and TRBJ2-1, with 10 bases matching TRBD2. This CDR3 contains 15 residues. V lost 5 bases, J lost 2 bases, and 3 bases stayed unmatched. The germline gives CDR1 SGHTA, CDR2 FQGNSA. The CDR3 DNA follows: TGTGCCAGCAGCCAAACTAGCGGGACCTACAATGAGCAGTTCTTC. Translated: CASSQTSGTYNEQFF. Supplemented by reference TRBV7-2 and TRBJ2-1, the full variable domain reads GAGVSQSPSNKVTEKGKDVELRCDPISGHTALYWYRQSLGQGLEFLIYFQGNSAPDKSGLPSDRFSAERTGGSVSTLTIQRTQQEDSAVYLCASSQTSGTYNEQFFGPGTRLTVL.

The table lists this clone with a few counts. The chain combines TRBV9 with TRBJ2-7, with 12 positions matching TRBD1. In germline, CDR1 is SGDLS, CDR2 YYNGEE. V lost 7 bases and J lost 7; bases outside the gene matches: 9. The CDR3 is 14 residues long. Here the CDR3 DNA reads TGTGCCAGCGGTAGGGGACAGGGGGCTGGAGAGCAGTACTTC. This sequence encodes CASGRGQGAGEQYF.

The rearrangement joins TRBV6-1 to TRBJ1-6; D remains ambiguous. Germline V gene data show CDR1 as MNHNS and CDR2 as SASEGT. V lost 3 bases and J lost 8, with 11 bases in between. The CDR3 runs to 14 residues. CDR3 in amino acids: CASSESHGYSPLHF. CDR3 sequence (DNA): TGTGCCAGCAGTGAGAGTCATGGATATTCACCCCTCCACTTT.

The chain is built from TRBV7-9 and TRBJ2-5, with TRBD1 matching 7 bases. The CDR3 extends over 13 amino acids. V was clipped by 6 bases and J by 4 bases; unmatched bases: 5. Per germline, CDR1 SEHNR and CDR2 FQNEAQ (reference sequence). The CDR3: CASRGGALETQYF. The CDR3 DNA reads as TGTGCCAGCAGAGGGGGCGCCTTAGAGACCCAGTACTTC.

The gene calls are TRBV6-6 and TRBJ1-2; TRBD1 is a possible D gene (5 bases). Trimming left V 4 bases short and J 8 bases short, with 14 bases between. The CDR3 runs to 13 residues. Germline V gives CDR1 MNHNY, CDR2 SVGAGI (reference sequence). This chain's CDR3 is CASSFTPSGGYTF. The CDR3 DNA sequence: TGTGCCAGCAGTTTTACACCTTCAGGGGGCTACACCTTC.

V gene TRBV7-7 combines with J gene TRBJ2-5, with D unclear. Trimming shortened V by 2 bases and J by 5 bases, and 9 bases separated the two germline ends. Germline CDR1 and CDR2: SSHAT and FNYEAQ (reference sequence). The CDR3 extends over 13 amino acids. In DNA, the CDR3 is TGTGCCAGCAGCTTATCATATAGGGAGACCCAGTACTTC. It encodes CASSLSYRETQYF.

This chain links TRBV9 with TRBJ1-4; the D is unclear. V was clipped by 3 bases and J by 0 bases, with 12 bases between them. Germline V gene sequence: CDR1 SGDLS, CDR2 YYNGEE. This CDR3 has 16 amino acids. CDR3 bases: TGTGCCAGCAGCGCCAGCGGAAGTGCAACTAATGAAAAACTGTTTTTT. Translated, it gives CASSASGSATNEKLFF. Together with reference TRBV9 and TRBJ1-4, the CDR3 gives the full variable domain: DSGVTQTPKHLITATGQRVTLRCSPRSGDLSVYWYQQSLDQGLQFLIQYYNGEERAKGNILERFSAQQFPDLHSELNLSSLELGDSALYFCASSASGSATNEKLFFGSGTQLSVL.

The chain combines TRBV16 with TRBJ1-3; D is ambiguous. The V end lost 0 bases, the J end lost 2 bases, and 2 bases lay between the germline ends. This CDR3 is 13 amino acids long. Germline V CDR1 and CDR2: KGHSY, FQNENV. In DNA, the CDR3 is TGTGCCAGCAGCCAATCGGCTGGAAACACCATATATTTT. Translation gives CASSQSAGNTIYF.